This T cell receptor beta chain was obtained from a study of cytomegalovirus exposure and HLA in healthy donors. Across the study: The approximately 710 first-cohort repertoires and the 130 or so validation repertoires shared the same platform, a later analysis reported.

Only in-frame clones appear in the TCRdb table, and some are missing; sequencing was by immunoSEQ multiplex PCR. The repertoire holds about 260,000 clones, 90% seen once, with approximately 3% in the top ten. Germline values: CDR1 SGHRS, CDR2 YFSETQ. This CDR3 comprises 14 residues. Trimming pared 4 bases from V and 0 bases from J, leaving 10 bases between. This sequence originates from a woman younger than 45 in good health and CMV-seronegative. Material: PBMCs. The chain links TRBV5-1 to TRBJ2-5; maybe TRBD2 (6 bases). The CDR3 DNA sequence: TGCGCCAGCAGCCCCGGGGGTTACCAAGAGACCCAGTACTTC. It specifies CASSPGGYQETQYF.